This record covers a single T cell receptor beta chain. Its specificity is unknown. This CDR3 has 20 residues. Trimming took 4 bases from V and 0 from J, leaving 26 bases between them. Germline assignment: CDR1 SNHLY and CDR2 FYNNEI. This specimen belongs to a study of T cell responses to AZD1222 COVID-19 vaccine. Study results and caveats: Dominant CD4 TCR responses targeted spike regions 160-218 and 743-854. None of the repertoires were sampled until the peak T cell response had passed. Two AZD1222 doses significantly raised spike-specific TCR breadth and depth over controls.

This table comes from immunoSEQ multiplex PCR, and its TCRdb copy is limited to in-frame clones, with some not included. Found here are about 150,000 clones, approximately 88% of them singletons; the top ten hold approximately 5.1%. The rearrangement links TRBV2 to TRBJ2-3, with unresolved D. This specimen consisted of peripheral blood, obtained 28 days after the second dose of the MenACWY control vaccine. This clonotype was sampled from an adult who received the MenACWY meningococcal vaccine as a control. CDR3 bases: TGTGCCAGCAGTGCGTCTCCTGTGAGGTTGACCGCACCTAGCACAGATACGCAGTATTTT. Amino acid sequence: CASSASPVRLTAPSTDTQYF.